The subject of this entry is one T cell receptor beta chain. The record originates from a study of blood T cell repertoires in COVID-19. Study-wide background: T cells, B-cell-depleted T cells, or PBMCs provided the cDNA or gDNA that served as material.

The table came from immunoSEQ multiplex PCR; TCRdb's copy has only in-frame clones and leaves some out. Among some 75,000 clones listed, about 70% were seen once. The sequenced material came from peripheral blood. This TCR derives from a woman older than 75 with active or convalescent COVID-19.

CDR3 nucleotides: TGTGCCAGCAGCAGGTTCACTAGCGGGGGTGCCGGGGAGCTGTTTTTT. Encoded protein: CASSRFTSGGAGELFF. The chain couples TRBV11-2 to TRBJ2-2, with 11 bases identical to TRBD2. V gave up 5 bases and J gave up 6 bases; unmatched junction bases: 8. The CDR3 is 16 amino acids. Per the germline V gene, CDR1 is SGHAT and CDR2 is FQNNGV.